This T cell receptor (beta chain) was captured in a study of early T cells in non-severe SARS-CoV-2 infection. Overall study: It was bulk RNA from unsorted whole blood that was sequenced, and the chains were unpaired.

MiXCR, run by TCRdb on the 5' RACE reads, gives a single entry per CDR3 protein. Here the sample spans tens of thousands of distinct CDR3 sequences, 18% being singletons. Per the germline V gene, CDR1 is SNHLY and CDR2 is FYNNEI. There are 13 residues in the CDR3. V gave up 3 bases and J gave up 7 bases, with 13 bases separating them. The source is an adult who was a healthcare worker with PCR-confirmed SARS-CoV-2 infection or an uninfected control (not recorded which). The material sequenced was whole blood, taken at baseline. The chain recombines TRBV2 with TRBJ2-7, with D perhaps TRBD1 or TRBD2 (5 bases each). The CDR3 bases are TGTGCCAGCAGTGATGGGGGACGCGATGAGCAGTACTTC. It translates to CASSDGGRDEQYF.